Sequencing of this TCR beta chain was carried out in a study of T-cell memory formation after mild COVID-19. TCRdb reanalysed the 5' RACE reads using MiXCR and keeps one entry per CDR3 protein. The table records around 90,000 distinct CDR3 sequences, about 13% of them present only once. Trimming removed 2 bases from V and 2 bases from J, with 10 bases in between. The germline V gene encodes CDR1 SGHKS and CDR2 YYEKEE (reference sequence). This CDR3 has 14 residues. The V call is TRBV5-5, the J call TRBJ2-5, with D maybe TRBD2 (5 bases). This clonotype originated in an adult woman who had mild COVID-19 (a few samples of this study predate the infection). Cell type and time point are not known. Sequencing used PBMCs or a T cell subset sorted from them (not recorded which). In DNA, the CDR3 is TGTGCCAGCAGCTTCTCGGACTGGCAAGAGACCCAGTACTTC. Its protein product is CASSFSDWQETQYF.